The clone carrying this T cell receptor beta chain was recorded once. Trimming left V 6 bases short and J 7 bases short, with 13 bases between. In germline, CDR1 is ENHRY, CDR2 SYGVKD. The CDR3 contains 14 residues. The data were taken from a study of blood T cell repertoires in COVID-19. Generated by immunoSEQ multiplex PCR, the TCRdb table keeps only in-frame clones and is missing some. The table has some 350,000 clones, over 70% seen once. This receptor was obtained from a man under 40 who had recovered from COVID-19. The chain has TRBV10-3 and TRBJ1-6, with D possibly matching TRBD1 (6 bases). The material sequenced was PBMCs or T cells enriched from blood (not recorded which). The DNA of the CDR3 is TGTGCCATCAGGGAGGACAGCAGCAATTCACCCCTCCACTTT. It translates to CAIREDSSNSPLHF.